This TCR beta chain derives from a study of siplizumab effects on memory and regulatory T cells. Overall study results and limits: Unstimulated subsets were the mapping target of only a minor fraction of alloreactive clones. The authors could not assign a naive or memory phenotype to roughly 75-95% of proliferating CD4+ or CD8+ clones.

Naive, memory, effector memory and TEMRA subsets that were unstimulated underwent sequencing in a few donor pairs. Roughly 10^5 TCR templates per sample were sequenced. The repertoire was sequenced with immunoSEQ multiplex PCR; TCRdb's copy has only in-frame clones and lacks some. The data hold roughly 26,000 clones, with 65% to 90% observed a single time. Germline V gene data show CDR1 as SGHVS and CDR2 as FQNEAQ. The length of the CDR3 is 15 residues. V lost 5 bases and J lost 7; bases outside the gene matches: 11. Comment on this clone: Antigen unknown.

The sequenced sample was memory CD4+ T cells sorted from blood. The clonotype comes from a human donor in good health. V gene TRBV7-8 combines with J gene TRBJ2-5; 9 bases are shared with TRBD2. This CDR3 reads CASSPAGDSGRTQYF. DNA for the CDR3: TGTGCCAGCAGCCCAGCTGGGGATAGCGGGAGGACCCAGTACTTC.